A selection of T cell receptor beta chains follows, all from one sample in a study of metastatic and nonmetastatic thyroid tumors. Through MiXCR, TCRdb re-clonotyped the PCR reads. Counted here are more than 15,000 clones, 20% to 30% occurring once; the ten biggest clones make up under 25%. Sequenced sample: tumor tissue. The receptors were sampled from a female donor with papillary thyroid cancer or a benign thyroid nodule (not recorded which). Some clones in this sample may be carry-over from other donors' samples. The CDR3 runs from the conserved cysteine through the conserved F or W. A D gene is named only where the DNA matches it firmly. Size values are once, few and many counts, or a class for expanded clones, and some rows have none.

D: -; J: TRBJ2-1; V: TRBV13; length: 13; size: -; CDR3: CASSPEGLDEQFF; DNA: TGTGCCAGCAGCCCCGAGGGTCTTGATGAGCAGTTCTTC
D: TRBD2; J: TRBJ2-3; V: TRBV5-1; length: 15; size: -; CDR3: CASRLAGASTDTQYF; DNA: TGCGCCAGCAGATTAGCGGGGGCCTCCACAGATACGCAGTATTTT
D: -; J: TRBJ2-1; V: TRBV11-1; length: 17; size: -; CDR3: CASSRNPPGHRSNEQFF; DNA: TGTGCCAGCAGCCGAAATCCACCTGGACATCGTTCCAATGAGCAGTTCTTC
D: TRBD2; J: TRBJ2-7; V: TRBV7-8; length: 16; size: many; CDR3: CASSTSGRGILYEQYF; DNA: TGTGCCAGCAGCACCTCCGGGAGGGGGATTCTTTACGAGCAGTACTTC
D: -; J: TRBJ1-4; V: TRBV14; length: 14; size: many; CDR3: CASSQVGTNEKLFF; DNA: TGTGCCAGCAGCCAAGTAGGGACTAATGAAAAACTGTTTTTT
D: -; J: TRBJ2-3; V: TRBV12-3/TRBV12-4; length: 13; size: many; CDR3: CASSPQVADTQYF; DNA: TGTGCCAGCAGCCCACAGGTTGCGGATACGCAGTATTTT
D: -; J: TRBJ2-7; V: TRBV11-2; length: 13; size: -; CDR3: CASSLGQDYEQYF; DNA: TGTGCCAGCAGCTTAGGACAGGACTACGAGCAGTACTTC
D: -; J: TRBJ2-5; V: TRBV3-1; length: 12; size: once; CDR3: CASSQDLETQYF; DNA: TGTGCCAGCAGCCAAGATTTAGAGACCCAGTACTTC
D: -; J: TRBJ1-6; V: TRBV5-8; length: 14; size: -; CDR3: CASSLGQRNSPLHF; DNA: TGTGCCAGCAGCTTGGGACAGAGGAATTCACCCCTCCACTTT
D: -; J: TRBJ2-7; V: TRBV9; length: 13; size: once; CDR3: CASSANTEYEQYF; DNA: TGTGCCAGCAGCGCCAATACAGAGTACGAGCAGTACTTC
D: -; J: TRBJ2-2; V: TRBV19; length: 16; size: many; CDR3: CASSSSQGVGTGELFF; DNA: TGTGCCAGTAGTTCCTCTCAAGGGGTTGGCACCGGGGAGCTGTTTTTT
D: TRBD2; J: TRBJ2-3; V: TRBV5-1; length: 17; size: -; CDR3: CASSLISGGAATDTQYF; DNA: TGCGCCAGCAGCTTGATTAGCGGGGGGGCCGCCACAGATACGCAGTATTTT
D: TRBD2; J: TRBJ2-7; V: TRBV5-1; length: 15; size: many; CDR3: CASSLGGTRAHEQYF; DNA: TGCGCCAGCAGCTTGGGAGGGACTAGGGCCCACGAGCAGTACTTC
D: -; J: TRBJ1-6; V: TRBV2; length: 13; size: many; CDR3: CASRDWDNSPLHF; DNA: TGTGCCAGCCGGGACTGGGATAATTCACCCCTCCACTTT
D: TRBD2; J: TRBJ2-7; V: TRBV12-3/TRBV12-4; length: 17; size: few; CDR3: CASSGLAGRNSSYEQYF; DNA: TGTGCCAGCAGTGGACTAGCGGGACGAAATAGCTCCTACGAGCAGTACTTC
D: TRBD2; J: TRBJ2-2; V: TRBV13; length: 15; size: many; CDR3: CANSATSQNTGELFF; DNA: TGTGCCAACAGCGCGACTAGCCAGAACACCGGGGAGCTGTTTTTT
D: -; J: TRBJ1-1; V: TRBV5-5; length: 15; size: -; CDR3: CASSLEEWGNTEAFF; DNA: TGTGCCAGCAGCTTGGAGGAGTGGGGGAACACTGAAGCTTTCTTT
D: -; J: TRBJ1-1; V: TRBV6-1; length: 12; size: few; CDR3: CASSQTQGEAFF; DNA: TGTGCCAGCTCACAAACCCAGGGTGAAGCTTTCTTT
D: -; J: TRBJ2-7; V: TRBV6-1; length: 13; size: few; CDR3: CASSDRDIYEQYF; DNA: TGTGCCAGCAGTGATCGAGACATCTACGAGCAGTACTTC
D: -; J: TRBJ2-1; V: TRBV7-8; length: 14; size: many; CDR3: CASSYSISYNEQFF; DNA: TGTGCCAGCAGCTACAGTATTTCCTACAATGAGCAGTTCTTC
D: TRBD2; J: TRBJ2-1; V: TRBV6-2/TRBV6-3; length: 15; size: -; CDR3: CASSYLREGLNEQFF; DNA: TGTGCCAGCAGTTACTTGCGGGAGGGCCTCAATGAGCAGTTCTTC
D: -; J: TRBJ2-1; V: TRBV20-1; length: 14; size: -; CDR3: CSARSNDRHNEQFF; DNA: TGCAGTGCTAGATCTAATGACAGGCACAATGAGCAGTTCTTC
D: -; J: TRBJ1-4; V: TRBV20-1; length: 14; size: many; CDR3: CSAAEEGLNEKLFF; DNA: TGCAGTGCCGCCGAGGAAGGGTTAAATGAAAAACTGTTTTTT
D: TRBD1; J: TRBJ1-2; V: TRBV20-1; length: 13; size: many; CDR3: CSARTGGRYGYTF; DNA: TGCAGTGCTAGGACAGGGGGCCGATATGGCTACACCTTC
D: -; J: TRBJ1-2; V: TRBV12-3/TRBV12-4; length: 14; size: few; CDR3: CASRPDMGGYGYTF; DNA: TGTGCCAGCAGACCTGACATGGGTGGCTATGGCTACACCTTC
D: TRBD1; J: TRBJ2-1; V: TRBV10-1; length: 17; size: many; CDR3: CASSEQGRRGHYNEQFF; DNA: TGCGCCAGCAGTGAGCAGGGGCGCAGGGGGCACTACAATGAGCAGTTCTTC
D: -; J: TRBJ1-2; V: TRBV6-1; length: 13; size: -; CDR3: CASATVGRYVYTF; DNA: TGTGCCAGTGCGACAGTGGGCCGCTATGTCTACACCTTC
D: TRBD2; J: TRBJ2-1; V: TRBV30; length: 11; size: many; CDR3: CAWNGRNEQFF; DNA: TGTGCCTGGAACGGGAGGAATGAGCAGTTCTTC
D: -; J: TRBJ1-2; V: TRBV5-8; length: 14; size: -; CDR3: CASSFAGVAVVYTF; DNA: TGTGCCAGCAGCTTCGCTGGGGTCGCTGTCGTCTACACCTTC
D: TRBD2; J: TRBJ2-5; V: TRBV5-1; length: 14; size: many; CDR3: CASSPPGGGETQYF; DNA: TGCGCCAGCAGCCCCCCGGGGGGAGGCGAGACCCAGTACTTC
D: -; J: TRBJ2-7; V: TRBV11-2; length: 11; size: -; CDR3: CASSLIYEQYF; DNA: TGTGCCAGCAGCTTAATCTACGAGCAGTACTTC
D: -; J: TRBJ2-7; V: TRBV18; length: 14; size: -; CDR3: CASSPLNRDSEQYF; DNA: TGTGCCAGCTCACCGTTAAACCGAGACAGCGAGCAGTACTTC
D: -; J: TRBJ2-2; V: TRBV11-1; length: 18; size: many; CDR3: CASSLVSLESLYTGELFF; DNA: TGTGCCAGCAGCTTAGTATCTCTGGAGAGTCTCTACACCGGGGAGCTGTTCTTT
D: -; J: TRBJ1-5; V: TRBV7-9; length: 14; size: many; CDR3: CASSLVGINQPQHF; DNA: TGTGCCAGCAGCTTAGTAGGGATCAATCAGCCCCAGCATTTT
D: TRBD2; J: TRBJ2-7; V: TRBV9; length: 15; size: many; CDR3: CASSVDGRSSYEQYF; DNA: TGTGCCAGCAGCGTAGACGGGAGGAGCTCCTACGAGCAGTACTTC
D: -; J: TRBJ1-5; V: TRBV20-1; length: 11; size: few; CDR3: CSARGGSYQHF; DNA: TGCAGTGCTAGAGGAGGAAGCTACCAGCATTTT
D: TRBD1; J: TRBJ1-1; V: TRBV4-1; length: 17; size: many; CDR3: CASSQGSTGGLGTEAFF; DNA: TGCGCCAGCAGCCAAGGAAGCACAGGGGGTCTCGGCACTGAAGCTTTCTTT
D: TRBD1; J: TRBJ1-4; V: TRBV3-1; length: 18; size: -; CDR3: CASSHGTGRGGKNEKLFF; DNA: TGTGCCAGCAGCCATGGGACAGGGAGGGGGGGGAAGAATGAGAAACTGTTTTTT
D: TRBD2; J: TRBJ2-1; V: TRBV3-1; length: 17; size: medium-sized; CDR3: CASSQSTRTSGGNEQFF; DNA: TGTGCCAGCAGCCAATCAACCCGGACTAGCGGGGGAAATGAGCAGTTCTTC
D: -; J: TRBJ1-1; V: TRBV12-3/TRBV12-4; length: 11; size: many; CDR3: CASSLLGVAFF; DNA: TGTGCCAGCAGTTTACTGGGGGTGGCTTTCTTT
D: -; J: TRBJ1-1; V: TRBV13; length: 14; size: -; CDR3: CASSPRIGNTEAFF; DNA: TGTGCCAGCAGCCCCAGGATAGGGAACACCGAAGCTTTCTTT
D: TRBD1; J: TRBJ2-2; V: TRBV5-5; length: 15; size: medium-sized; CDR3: CASSLTQGDTGELFF; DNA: TGTGCCAGCAGCTTGACCCAGGGGGACACCGGGGAGCTGTTTTTT
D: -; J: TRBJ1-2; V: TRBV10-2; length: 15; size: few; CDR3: CASSYSAAPNYGYTF; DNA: TGCGCCAGCAGTTATTCGGCAGCTCCTAACTATGGCTACACCTTC
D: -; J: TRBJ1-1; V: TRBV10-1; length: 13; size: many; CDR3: CASSLGVNTEAFF; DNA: TGCGCCAGCAGCCTGGGGGTGAACACTGAAGCTTTCTTT
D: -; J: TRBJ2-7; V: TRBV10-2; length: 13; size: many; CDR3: CASREGFQSGQYF; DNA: TGCGCCAGCAGAGAAGGATTCCAATCTGGGCAGTACTTC
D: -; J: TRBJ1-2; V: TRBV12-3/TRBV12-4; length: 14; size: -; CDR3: CASILARVKDGYTF; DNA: TGTGCCAGCATCCTCGCTAGGGTCAAGGATGGCTACACCTTC
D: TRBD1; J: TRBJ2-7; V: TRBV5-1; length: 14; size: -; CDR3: CASSRDIGQDEQYF; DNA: TGCGCCAGCAGCCGCGACATTGGACAGGACGAGCAGTACTTC
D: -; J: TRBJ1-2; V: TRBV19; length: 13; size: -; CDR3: CASSPIQYYGHTF; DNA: TGTGCCAGTTCCCCCATACAGTACTATGGCCACACCTTC
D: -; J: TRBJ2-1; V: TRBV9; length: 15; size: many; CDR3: CASSRALDPYNEQFF; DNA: TGTGCCAGCAGTAGGGCCCTGGACCCCTACAATGAGCAGTTCTTC
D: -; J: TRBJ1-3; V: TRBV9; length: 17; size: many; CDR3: CASSVGVGSSSGNTIYF; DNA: TGTGCCAGCAGCGTAGGGGTAGGCAGCAGCTCTGGAAACACCATATATTTT
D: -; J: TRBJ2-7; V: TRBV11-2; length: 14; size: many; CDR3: CASSLVGGPEEQYF; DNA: TGTGCCAGCAGCTTAGTGGGCGGCCCGGAGGAGCAGTACTTC
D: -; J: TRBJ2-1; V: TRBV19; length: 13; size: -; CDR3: CANSLANYNEQFF; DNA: TGTGCCAATAGTTTGGCGAATTACAATGAGCAGTTCTTC
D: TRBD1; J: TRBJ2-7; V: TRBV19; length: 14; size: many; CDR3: CASSSGTGPYEQYF; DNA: TGTGCCAGTAGTTCCGGGACAGGCCCCTACGAGCAGTACTTC
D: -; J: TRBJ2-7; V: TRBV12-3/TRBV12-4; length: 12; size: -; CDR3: CASSLGQDEQYF; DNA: TGTGCCAGCAGCCTAGGGCAGGACGAGCAGTACTTC
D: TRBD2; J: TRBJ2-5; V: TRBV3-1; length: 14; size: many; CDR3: CASSPTSGKETQYF; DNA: TGTGCCAGCAGCCCGACTAGCGGGAAAGAGACCCAGTACTTC
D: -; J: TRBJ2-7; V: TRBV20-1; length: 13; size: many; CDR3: CSARPGKTYEQYF; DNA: TGCAGTGCTAGACCCGGAAAAACCTACGAGCAGTACTTC
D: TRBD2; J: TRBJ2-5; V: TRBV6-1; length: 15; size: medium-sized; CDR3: CASSSKTSAQETQYF; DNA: TGTGCCAGCAGCTCGAAGACTAGCGCCCAAGAGACCCAGTACTTC
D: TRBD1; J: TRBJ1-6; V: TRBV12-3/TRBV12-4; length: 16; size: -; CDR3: CASSYPTGSYNSPLHF; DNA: TGCGCCAGCAGTTACCCGACAGGGTCCTATAATTCACCCCTCCACTTT